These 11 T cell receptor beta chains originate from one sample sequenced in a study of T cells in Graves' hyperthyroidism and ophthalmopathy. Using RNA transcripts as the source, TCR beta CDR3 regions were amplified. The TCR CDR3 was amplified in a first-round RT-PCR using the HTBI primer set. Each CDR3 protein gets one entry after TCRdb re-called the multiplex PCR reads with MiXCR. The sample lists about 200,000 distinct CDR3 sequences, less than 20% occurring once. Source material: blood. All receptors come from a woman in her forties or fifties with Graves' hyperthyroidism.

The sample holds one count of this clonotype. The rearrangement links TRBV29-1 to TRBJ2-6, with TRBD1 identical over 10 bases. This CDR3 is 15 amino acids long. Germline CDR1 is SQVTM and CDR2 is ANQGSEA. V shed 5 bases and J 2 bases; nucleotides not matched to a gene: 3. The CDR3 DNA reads TGCAGCGTTTCGACAGGGGGCGCTGGGGCCAACGTCCTGACTTTC. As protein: CSVSTGGAGANVLTF.

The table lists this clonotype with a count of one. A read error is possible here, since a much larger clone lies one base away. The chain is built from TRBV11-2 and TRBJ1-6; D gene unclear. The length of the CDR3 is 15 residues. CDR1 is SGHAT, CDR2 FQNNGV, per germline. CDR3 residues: CASSPLVAYNSPIHF. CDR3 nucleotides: TGTGCCAGCAGCCCTTTGGTGGCCTATAATTCACCCATCCACTTT.

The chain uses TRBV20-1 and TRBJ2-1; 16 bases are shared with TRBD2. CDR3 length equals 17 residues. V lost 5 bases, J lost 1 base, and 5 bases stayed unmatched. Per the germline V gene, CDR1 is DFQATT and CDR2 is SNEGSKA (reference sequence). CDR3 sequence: CSAYGTSGRESYNEQFF. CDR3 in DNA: TGCAGTGCTTACGGGACTAGCGGGAGGGAATCCTACAATGAGCAGTTCTTC.

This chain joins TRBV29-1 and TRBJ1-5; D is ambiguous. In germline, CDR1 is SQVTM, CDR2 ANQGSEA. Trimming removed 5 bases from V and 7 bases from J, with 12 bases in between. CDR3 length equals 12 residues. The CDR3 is CSVQVGNQPQHF. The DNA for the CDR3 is TGCAGCGTTCAAGTGGGAAACCAGCCCCAGCATTTT.

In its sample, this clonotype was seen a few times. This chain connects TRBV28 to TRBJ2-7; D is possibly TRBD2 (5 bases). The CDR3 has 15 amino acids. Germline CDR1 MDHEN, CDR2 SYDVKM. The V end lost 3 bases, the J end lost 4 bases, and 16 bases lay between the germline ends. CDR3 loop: CASSLVALREYEQYF. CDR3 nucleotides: TGTGCCAGCAGTTTGGTAGCCCTGAGGGAGTACGAGCAGTACTTC. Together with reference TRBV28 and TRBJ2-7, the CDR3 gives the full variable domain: DVKVTQSSRYLVKRTGEKVFLECVQDMDHENMFWYRQDPGLGLRLIYFSYDVKMKEKGDIPEGYSVSREKKERFSLILESASTNQTSMYLCASSLVALREYEQYFGPGTRLTVT.

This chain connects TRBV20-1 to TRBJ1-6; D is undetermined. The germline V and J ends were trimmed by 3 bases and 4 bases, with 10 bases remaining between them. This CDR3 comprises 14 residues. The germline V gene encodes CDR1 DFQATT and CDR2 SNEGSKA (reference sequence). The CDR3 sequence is CSASIVVYNSPLHF. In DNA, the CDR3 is TGCAGTGCTAGCATAGTCGTGTATAATTCACCCCTCCACTTT.

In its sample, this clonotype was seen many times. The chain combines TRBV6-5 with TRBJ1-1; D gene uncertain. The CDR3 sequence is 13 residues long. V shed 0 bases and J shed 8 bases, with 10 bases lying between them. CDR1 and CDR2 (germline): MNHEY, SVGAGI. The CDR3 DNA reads TGTGCCAGCAGTTACTCCCGAGGGAAGGAAGCTTTCTTT. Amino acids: CASSYSRGKEAFF.

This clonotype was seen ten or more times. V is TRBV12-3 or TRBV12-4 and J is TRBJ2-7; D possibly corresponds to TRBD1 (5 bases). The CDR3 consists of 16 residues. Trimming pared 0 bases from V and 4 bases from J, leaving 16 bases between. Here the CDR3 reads CASSLAGRALGYEQYF. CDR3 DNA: TGTGCCAGCAGTTTAGCGGGCAGGGCTTTGGGGTACGAGCAGTACTTC.

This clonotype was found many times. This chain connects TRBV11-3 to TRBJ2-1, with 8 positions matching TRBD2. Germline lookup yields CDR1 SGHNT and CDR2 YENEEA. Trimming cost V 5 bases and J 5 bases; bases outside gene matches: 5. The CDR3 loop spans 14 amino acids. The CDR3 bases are TGTGCCAGCAGCCCGGGACTAGTTAACAATGAGCAGTTCTTC. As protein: CASSPGLVNNEQFF.

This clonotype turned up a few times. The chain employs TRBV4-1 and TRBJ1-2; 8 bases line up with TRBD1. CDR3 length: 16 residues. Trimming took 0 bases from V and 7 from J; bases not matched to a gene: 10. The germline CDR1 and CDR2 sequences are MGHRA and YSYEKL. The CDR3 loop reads CASSQDGGQGMGGYTF. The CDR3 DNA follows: TGCGCCAGCAGCCAAGACGGAGGACAGGGTATGGGTGGCTACACCTTC.

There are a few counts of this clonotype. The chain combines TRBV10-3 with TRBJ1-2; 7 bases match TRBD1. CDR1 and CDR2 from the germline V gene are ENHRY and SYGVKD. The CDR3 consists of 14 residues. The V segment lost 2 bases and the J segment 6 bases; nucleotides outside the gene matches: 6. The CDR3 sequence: CAISERQGVDGYTF. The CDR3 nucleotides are TGTGCCATCAGTGAGCGACAGGGTGTCGATGGCTACACCTTC.